The rows below give T cell receptor beta chains drawn from one sample of a study of PD-L1 blockade in urothelial cancer. Here immunoSEQ multiplex PCR was the method, and the copy in TCRdb shows in-frame clones only, minus some. The sample has roughly 110,000 clones, around 93% seen once. Specimen: PBMCs, collected around atezolizumab (anti-PD-L1) treatment. Receptors originate from a man aged 60-69 years with urothelial cancer. Both conserved end residues are trimmed from each CDR3. The order of the fields is J gene, V gene, CDR3 protein.

TRBJ2-2 TRBV2 ASSDRTGGSTGELF
TRBJ2-5 TRBV7-6 ASSLMGASGNQETQY
TRBJ2-1 TRBV5-4 ASSLEGGGSYNEQF
TRBJ2-7 TRBV7-2 ASSLERGASYEQY
TRBJ1-4 TRBV5-1 ASSLGSATNEKLF
TRBJ2-3 TRBV7-2 ASSSAGTSGRLDTQY
TRBJ1-5 TRBV19 ASSIARTGATGWDQPQH
TRBJ2-1 TRBV6-5 ASSLAGENYNEQF
TRBJ2-1 TRBV4-1 ATSSRSGGESSYNEQF
TRBJ2-7 TRBV19 ASSIKGQGYEQY
TRBJ2-1 TRBV18 ASSDAGTSSDEQF
TRBJ2-3 TRBV7-2 ASSLRGGLDTQY
TRBJ2-5 TRBV7-2 ASSPQISGREETQY
TRBJ2-5 TRBV6-1 ASLRQGEETQY
TRBJ1-1 TRBV4-3 ASSQDPFDMRDIAF
TRBJ2-7 TRBV2 ASSDQGDTYEQY
TRBJ2-7 TRBV6-1 ASRVEEGNSYEQY
TRBJ2-1 TRBV6-6 ASSYSRFNEQF
TRBJ2-2 TRBV5-6 ASSQYKGELF
TRBJ1-2 TRBV25-1 ASSYSRGQGNYGYT
TRBJ2-1 TRBV7-3 ASSYLWGGEQF
TRBJ2-5 TRBV28 ASNSGFSGVETQY
TRBJ2-2 TRBV7-9 ASSSSGVYTGELF
TRBJ2-7 TRBV6-6 ATGRVANEQY
TRBJ2-3 TRBV5-1 ASAKEGVITDTQY
TRBJ2-7 TRBV2 ASSVPGQGAHEQY
TRBJ2-3 TRBV5-6 ASSVYRGRTDTQY
TRBJ2-5 TRBV27 ASSLSLQETQY
TRBJ2-7 TRBV19 ASSIQGTAEQY
TRBJ2-3 TRBV30 AWSYRVFTDTQY
TRBJ2-3 TRBV5-4 ASSLAAGGPTDTQY
TRBJ2-2 TRBV5-1 ASSLGAGGNTGELF
TRBJ2-2 TRBV10-2 ASSGTVQVGGELF
TRBJ2-1 TRBV7-8 ASSLKSSQDYNEQF
TRBJ2-7 TRBV4-3 ASSQERALAVQY
TRBJ1-1 TRBV5-1 ASKNQDRGTEAF
TRBJ2-5 TRBV4-2 ASSRGQRMAQETQY
TRBJ1-2 TRBV28 ASSLVLSGGEVNGYT
TRBJ2-7 TRBV5-1 ASSLGTATSYEQY
TRBJ2-1 TRBV4-3 ASSPSSAAVANEQF
TRBJ2-1 TRBV7-3 ASSFGGGEQF
TRBJ1-1 TRBV5-1 ASSLSGQNTEAF
TRBJ1-5 TRBV18 ASSPGQNPEPQH
TRBJ1-4 TRBV19 ASSIINEKLF
TRBJ2-7 TRBV6-6 ASSRKTSGSYEQY
TRBJ2-1 TRBV28 ASNPQTGKIEQF
TRBJ2-7 TRBV30 AWNPLGLSSYEQY